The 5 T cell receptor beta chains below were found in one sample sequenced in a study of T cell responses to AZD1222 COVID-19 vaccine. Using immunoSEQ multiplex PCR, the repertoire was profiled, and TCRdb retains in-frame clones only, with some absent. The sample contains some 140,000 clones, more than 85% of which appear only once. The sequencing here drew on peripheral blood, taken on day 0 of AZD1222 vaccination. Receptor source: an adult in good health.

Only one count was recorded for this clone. CDR3 coding DNA: TGTGCCAGCACCATAGACTGGGGCTATGGCTACACCTTC. It yields the protein CASTIDWGYGYTF. The chain recombines TRBV2 with TRBJ1-2; D is ambiguous. There are 13 residues in the CDR3. Germline V gene sequence: CDR1 SNHLY, CDR2 FYNNEI. V was cut by 7 bases and J by 4 bases, with 13 bases left in between.

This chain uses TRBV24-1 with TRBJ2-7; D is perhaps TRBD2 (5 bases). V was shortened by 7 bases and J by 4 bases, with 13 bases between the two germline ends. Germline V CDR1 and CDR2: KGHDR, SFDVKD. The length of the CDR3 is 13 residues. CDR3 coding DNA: TGTGCCACCAGGAGGGATTTACTTTACGAGCAGTACTTC. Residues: CATRRDLLYEQYF.

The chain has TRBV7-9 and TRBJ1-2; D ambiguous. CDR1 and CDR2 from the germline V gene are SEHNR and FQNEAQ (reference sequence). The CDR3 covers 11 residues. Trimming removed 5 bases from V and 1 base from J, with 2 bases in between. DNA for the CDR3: TGTGCCAGCAGCCTTAACTATGGCTACACCTTC. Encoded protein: CASSLNYGYTF.

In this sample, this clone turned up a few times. The CDR3 region has the DNA TGTGCCAGCAGCTTGCAGGGACAGGGGCAATCACCCCTCCACTTT. It is translated as CASSLQGQGQSPLHF. The chain employs TRBV11-2 and TRBJ1-6; TRBD1 matches at 10 bases. The germline V gene has CDR1 SGHAT and CDR2 FQNNGV. The CDR3 is 15 residues long. V was clipped by 3 bases and J by 10 bases; unmatched bases: 6. Together with reference TRBV11-2 and TRBJ1-6, the CDR3 gives the full variable domain: EAGVAQSPRYKIIEKRQSVAFWCNPISGHATLYWYQQILGQGPKLLIQFQNNGVVDDSQLPKDRFSAERLKGVDSTLKIQPAKLEDSAVYLCASSLQGQGQSPLHFGNGTRLTVT.

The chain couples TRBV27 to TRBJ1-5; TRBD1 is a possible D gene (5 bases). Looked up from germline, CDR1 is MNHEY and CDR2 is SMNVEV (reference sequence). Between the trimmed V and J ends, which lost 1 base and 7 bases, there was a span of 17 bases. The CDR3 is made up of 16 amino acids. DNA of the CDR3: TGTGCCAGCAGTTTATTGGGACCAGGGTTGGGGCAGCCCCAGCATTTT. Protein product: CASSLLGPGLGQPQHF.